This T cell receptor beta chain was recovered during a study of OX40 agonist ivuxolimab in advanced cancers. In the study overall: People who had prior anti-PD-1, anti-PD-L1 or anti-CTLA-4 therapy could take part, and around 40% had some. Points from the study as a whole: The investigators did not determine what antigen specificity the expanded peripheral T cells had.

A word on this clone: The antigen remains unidentified.

Method: immunoSEQ multiplex PCR; TCRdb's copy keeps in-frame clones and lacks some. The sample records about 79,000 clones, around 82% being singletons. The V gene lost 1 base and the J gene lost 3 bases, with 9 bases spanning the gap. The CDR3 spans 14 residues. Germline values: CDR1 LNHDA, CDR2 SQIVND (reference sequence). The sample in question was CD4+ or CD8+ T cells sorted from blood, obtained in a trial of the OX40 agonist ivuxolimab. The chain joins TRBV19 to TRBJ1-2; D is possibly TRBD1 (6 bases). This clonotype was sampled from an adult with an advanced solid tumor such as melanoma, head and neck, liver or kidney cancer. CDR3: CASSIGQDDYGYTF. CDR3 DNA: TGTGCCAGTAGTATAGGACAGGACGACTATGGCTACACCTTC.